This T cell receptor (beta chain) was sequenced in a study of blood T cell repertoires in COVID-19. The protocol was immunoSEQ multiplex PCR, while the TCRdb copy is restricted to in-frame clones and leaves out a portion. The profile shows approximately 490,000 clones, around 87% of them singletons. The CDR3 has 14 residues. The junction had 4 bases not matched to a gene; V was cut back by 3 bases and J by 3 bases. Germline V gene lookup returns CDR1 SGHNT and CDR2 YYREEE (reference sequence). This TCR was sampled from a woman between 18 and 29 years old who had recovered from COVID-19. The V and J genes are TRBV5-4 and TRBJ2-3; the match to TRBD2 covers 7 bases. The sample was PBMCs or T cells enriched from blood (not recorded which). The CDR3, as DNA: TGTGCCAGCAGCTGGGGGGGATCTACAGATACGCAGTATTTT. It translates to CASSWGGSTDTQYF.